This T cell receptor (beta chain) is drawn from a study of a mutant IDH1 vaccine in newly diagnosed glioma. Study summary: Vaccination was launched 4-6 weeks after radiotherapy alone, or with temozolomide cycles. Treated patients had a mean age of 40.4 years and an approximately 62% male, around 38% female split.

Data came from immunoSEQ multiplex PCR; TCRdb stores just in-frame clones and leaves some out. Here the sample spans 25,000 to 30,000 clones, around 90% being singletons. Time point indicated: week 5, during vaccination. Vaccination comprised doses that each held 300 ug of mutant IDH1 20-mer peptide, plus topical imiquimod. Each tumor in the donors was a new WHO grade 3 or 4 astrocytoma, IDH1-mutant and ATRX-lost. V lost 0 bases to trimming and J lost 1 base, with 9 bases between them. The CDR3 sequence is 14 residues long. Looked up from germline, CDR1 is GTSNPN and CDR2 is SVGIG (reference sequence). About this clone: Its antigen is undetermined.

Material: PBMCs, obtained from a glioma patient whose treatment included an IDH1 peptide vaccine. The V and J genes are TRBV30 and TRBJ1-1, with a possible D match to TRBD1 (6 bases). The sequence derives from a man younger than 35 with glioma. CDR3 region: CAWSVRGQNTEAFF. In DNA form, the CDR3 reads TGTGCCTGGAGTGTAAGGGGACAGAACACTGAAGCTTTCTTT.